This T cell receptor (beta chain) emerged from a study of shared clonotypes between healthy human individuals. Only in-frame clones appear in the TCRdb table, and some are missing; sequencing was by immunoSEQ multiplex PCR. The repertoire holds some 690,000 clones, with roughly 91% as singletons. The germline V gene encodes CDR1 MNHNS and CDR2 SASEGT. V gave up 0 bases and J gave up 3 bases, with 9 bases separating them. There are 15 residues in the CDR3. The clonotype originates from a young man in good health. Some clones in this sample may be carry-over from other donors' samples. The chain employs TRBV6-1 and TRBJ1-5; no reliable D call. Material for sequencing was memory CD8+ T cells from PBMCs. As for subset: CD45RO+ cells pooled with CCR7-negative TemRA cells. The CDR3 DNA reads TGTGCCAGCAGTGAAGCGTGGCCGCTCAATCAGCCCCAGCATTTT. It codes for CASSEAWPLNQPQHF.